This T cell receptor beta chain was profiled in a study of Graves' ophthalmopathy and Graves' hyperthyroidism. The germline V gene has CDR1 SEHNR and CDR2 FQNEAQ (reference sequence). This CDR3 has 15 amino acids. The V gene lost 2 bases and the J gene lost 0 bases, with 8 bases spanning the gap. This clonotype was found many times. Newly diagnosed, the hyperthyroidism patients had under 2 months' duration and were aged 18 to 65. Investigators amplified TCR beta CDR3 regions from RNA transcripts. First-round RT-PCR employed HTBI primers, with a second-round multiplex PCR after it. Via MiXCR, TCRdb re-called the multiplex PCR reads, giving one row per CDR3 protein. Among roughly 400,000 distinct CDR3 sequences, about 18% were seen once, and the ten largest hold roughly 2.3%.

The source of this sequence is an adult woman with stable Graves' hyperthyroidism. This chain connects TRBV7-9 to TRBJ1-3, with D unclear. Input material: peripheral blood. CDR3 loop: CASSLIGVSGNTIYF. For the CDR3, the DNA is TGTGCCAGCAGCTTAATCGGGGTCTCTGGAAACACCATATATTTT.